This T cell receptor (beta chain) emerged from a study of molecular identifiers for immune sequencing clone quantification (dated by TCRdb to the late 2010s). Looking at the study overall: For a replicate experiment, RNA from roughly 20,000 or 100,000 naive CD8 T cells was divided into five aliquots, and four of the five aliquots were sequenced. This methods study used CD8 T cells to benchmark TCR RNA copy counting and molecular-identifier clustering-based TCR repertoire sequencing (MIDCIRS). On the study overall, not on this receptor specifically: Spiked-in Jurkat TCR RNA (roughly 10 copies' worth), which is not part of the donor repertoire, was contained in the naive libraries. When barcode sub-clustering was not used, chimeric consensus sequences inflated TCR diversity, with chimeras reaching as high as 47%. Modeling indicated about three TCR RNA copies recovered per cell, compared with around 9.8 by digital PCR, which implies a capture efficiency of about 31%. Identical TCR molecules sharing a barcode could cause highly expanded clone sizes to be underestimated. Spiked-in Jurkat TCR RNA equal to a single cell's worth was reported to be detectable even within 1,200,000 naive CD8 T cells. Clones above 20 RNA copies held over 99% of molecules in CMV-specific effector cells but under 1% in naive cells.

Libraries of naive CD8 T cells were generated from about 21,000 to 970,000 sorted cells, with 10%, 30% or 50% of the purified RNA used. On a BD FACSAria II, naive CD8 T cells were FACS-sorted as CD8+CD4-CCR7+CD45RA+ and collected into RLT Plus buffer. To test detection sensitivity, Jurkat RNA equal to over nine TCR copies was added to samples of about 20,000-1,000,000 naive CD8 T cells. Enrichment of CD8 T cells was performed with RosetteSep CD8+ T Cell Enrichment Cocktail and Ficoll-Paque, after which ACK red cell lysis was carried out. Library preparation used PCR. Data came from an Illumina HiSeq 4000. Bulk TCR libraries were made following a previously described method, with the TCR primers given in Table S5. Total RNA was purified with the Qiagen AllPrep DNA/RNA kit. Before analysis, reads from multiple sequencing runs of one library were combined. In the paper's pipeline: Reads were retained only if their TCR constant sequence matched exactly, and those retained reads were trimmed to 150 nt and grouped according to their 12-nt molecular barcodes. Within each barcode group, reads were sub-clustered at a 15% Levenshtein threshold, and quality-weighted consensus sequences were built per RNA molecule. Non-functional sequences were excluded, and lower-count sequences lying one edit away from another sequence were also excluded. On the basis of fitting two negative binomial distributions, barcode sub-clusters with fewer than 20% of the maximum read count were discarded. The public reads were reprocessed in TCRdb via fastp at Q25 and MiXCR, keeping in-frame beta chains. Under each unique CDR3 protein, matching rows form one entry showing the most common genes and DNA. Clone size and V and J calls follow TCRdb, not the original study. Recorded for this sample are a few hundred thousand distinct CDR3 sequences; 20% to 25% of them occurred a single time. 0.7% to 1% of the sample belongs to the ten largest clones.

V is pruned by 5 bases and J by 2 bases, leaving 6 bases of the junction without a gene match. CDR3 length: 16 amino acids, cysteine to phenylalanine. The CDR3 DNA has 48 bases and is translated from base 1. Only a few counts were recorded for this clonotype. Its antigen is not yet known. Qualities for individual bases were not recorded, and no much larger clone is one base off. Recombination connected TRBV12-3 or TRBV12-4 to TRBJ2-1, with 10 bases matching TRBD2. The sequence derives from a human donor in good health. Some libraries in this study had Jurkat cell RNA spiked in. The source material was naive CD8+ T cells from blood, with Jurkat cell RNA spiked in. The cell subset or site tag for this specimen amounts to: FACS-sorted CD8+CD4-CCR7+CD45RA+ naive T cells. Here the CDR3 is given as CASSPAGGATYNEQFF. The sequenced DNA: TGTGCCAGCAGTCCAGCGGGAGGGGCAACCTACAATGAGCAGTTCTTC.